This T cell receptor (beta chain) is drawn from a study of regulatory T cells in long-lasting Graves disease. Study findings and constraints: The study found TRBV28, TRBJ1-2 and TRBJ2-5 favored in persistent disease. Thyroid tissue was not studied; only peripheral blood was.

Arm-PCR of CDR3 regions and iRepertoire HTBI primers were used to build TCR beta libraries. From the multiplex PCR reads, TCRdb called clonotypes with MiXCR, one entry per CDR3 protein. The sample consists of more than 350,000 distinct CDR3 sequences, about 15% of them appearing once. The time point here: newly diagnosed GD, antithyroid drugs for less than 3 months. RNA isolated from PBMCs was used to make the TCR library. CDR1 is MNHEY, CDR2 SVGEGT, per germline. The CDR3 extends over 13 amino acids. The junction had 7 bases not matched to a gene; V was cut back by 6 bases and J by 9 bases. There are a few counts of this clonotype. Its specificity is not known. The data were also submitted as part of a second study, on T cells in Graves' hyperthyroidism and ophthalmopathy.

The V call is TRBV6-2 or TRBV6-3, the J call TRBJ2-1, with TRBD2 matching over 8 bases. This sequence was found in a young woman with Graves disease. This material consisted of peripheral blood mononuclear cells (PBMCs), taken at new diagnosis, from a patient treated with antithyroid drugs. The CDR3 DNA follows: TGTGCCAGCAGGCGACAAACTAGCGGTGAGCAGTTCTTC. Translation: CASRRQTSGEQFF.